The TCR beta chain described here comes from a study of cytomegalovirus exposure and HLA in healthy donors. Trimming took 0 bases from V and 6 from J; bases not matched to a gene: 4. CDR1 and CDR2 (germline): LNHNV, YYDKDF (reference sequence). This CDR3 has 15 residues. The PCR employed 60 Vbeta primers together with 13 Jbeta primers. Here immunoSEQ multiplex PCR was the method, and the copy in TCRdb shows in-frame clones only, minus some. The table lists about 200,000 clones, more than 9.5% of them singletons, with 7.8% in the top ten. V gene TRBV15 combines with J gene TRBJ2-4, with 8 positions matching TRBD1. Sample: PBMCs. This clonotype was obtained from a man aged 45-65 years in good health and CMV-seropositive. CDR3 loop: CATSRDNGQGNIQYF. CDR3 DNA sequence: TGTGCCACCAGCAGAGATAACGGACAGGGAAACATTCAGTACTTC.